The 20 T cell receptor beta chains listed next were all sequenced from one sample in a study of long-term antiretroviral therapy in people with HIV. Run at survey level, the immunoSEQ assay was version v3.0. Sequencing was performed with immunoSEQ multiplex PCR; in TCRdb, only in-frame clones are kept and a portion is missing. The sample consists of tens of thousands of clones, about 88% of them appearing once. Material: unsorted PBMCs, obtained 0.6 years after starting antiretroviral therapy. These receptors came from a man in his sixties with HIV.

V gene TRBV23-1 combines with J gene TRBJ2-1, with D perhaps TRBD1 or TRBD2 (5 bases each). TRBV23-1 is an ORF, and what it does is uncertain. This CDR3 has 16 amino acids. Trimming shortened V by 2 bases and J by 3 bases, and 14 bases separated the two germline ends. Here the CDR3 DNA reads TGCGCCAGCAGTCAAAGCCCGGGACGGTACTACAATGAGCAGTTCTTC. Encoded protein: CASSQSPGRYYNEQFF.

The chain employs TRBV4-2 and TRBJ2-3; 10 positions match TRBD2. Germline CDR1 reads LGHNA; CDR2 reads YNFKEQ. V shed 4 bases and J 4 bases; nucleotides not matched to a gene: 11. The CDR3 has 17 amino acids. The CDR3 DNA follows: TGTGCCAGCAGCCGAGAAAGAGCGGGAGGGGCCCCAGATACGCAGTATTTT. Amino acids: CASSRERAGGAPDTQYF.

The CDR3 region is CARSLAQQGSSGYTF. CDR3 in DNA: TGTGCCAGAAGCTTGGCCCAACAGGGGAGCTCTGGCTACACCTTC. The chain employs TRBV5-3 and TRBJ1-2, with 7 bases lining up with TRBD1. TRBV5-3 is an open reading frame whose function is uncertain. V shed 0 bases and J 7 bases; nucleotides not matched to a gene: 9. This CDR3 region has 15 residues.

The CDR3 spells CAWSVGGNQPQHF. DNA for the CDR3: TGTGCCTGGAGTGTTGGAGGGAATCAGCCCCAGCATTTT. The J gene is TRBJ1-5, the V gene TRBV30; D is ambiguous. Germline V gives CDR1 GTSNPN, CDR2 SVGIG (reference sequence). V was shortened by 0 bases and J by 4 bases, with 7 bases between the two germline ends. The CDR3 is 13 residues long.

This chain joins TRBV11-1 and TRBJ1-5; D unresolved. Trimming took off 2 bases at V and 11 bases at J, with 19 bases between the two ends. Germline loops: CDR1 SGHAT, CDR2 FQDESV (reference sequence). This CDR3 comprises 15 residues. Here the CDR3 DNA reads TGTGCCAGCAGCTTACTAAAGGGCCCCGCCATGGCCCAGCATTTT. Residues: CASSLLKGPAMAQHF.

The gene calls are TRBV5-1 and TRBJ2-5; perhaps TRBD1 as D (7 bases). CDR1 SGHRS and CDR2 YFSETQ come from the germline V gene. Between the trimmed V and J ends, which lost 1 base and 3 bases, there was a span of 19 bases. The CDR3 length is 17 residues. The CDR3 sequence is CASSLNGGTVLEETQYF. Here the CDR3 DNA reads TGCGCCAGCAGCTTGAACGGCGGGACAGTCCTCGAAGAGACCCAGTACTTC.

This chain's CDR3 is CASSYRDTNYGYTF. The CDR3 region has the DNA TGTGCCAGCAGTTATCGGGACACCAACTATGGCTACACCTTC. The chain combines TRBV6-1 with TRBJ1-2, with D possibly TRBD1 on 6 matching bases. Germline values: CDR1 MNHNS, CDR2 SASEGT. V dropped 5 bases and J dropped 2 bases, with 12 bases sitting between them. The CDR3 sequence is 14 residues long.

This rearrangement joins TRBV2 to TRBJ2-1, with D maybe TRBD2 (6 bases). Trimming shortened V by 8 bases and J by 15 bases, and 14 bases separated the two germline ends. The CDR3 contains 10 residues. From germline, CDR1 is SNHLY and CDR2 FYNNEI. The CDR3 DNA follows: TGTGCCAGCGACGGGGGAGCTCCGTTCTTC. It translates to CASDGGAPFF.

This chain joins TRBV15 and TRBJ2-3, with TRBD2 matching over 12 bases. Germline V gene lookup returns CDR1 LNHNV and CDR2 YYDKDF (reference sequence). After removal of 4 bases from V and 3 bases from J, the junction contained 2 bases not matched to a gene. The CDR3 covers 15 residues. The CDR3 sequence is CATSMTSGSTDTQYF. CDR3 in DNA: TGTGCCACCAGCATGACTAGCGGGAGTACAGATACGCAGTATTTT.

The V gene is TRBV5-1, the J gene TRBJ1-1, with D perhaps matching TRBD1 (6 bases). CDR3 length equals 15 residues. Between the trimmed V and J ends, which lost 3 bases and 1 base, there was a span of 13 bases. The germline V gene has CDR1 SGHRS and CDR2 YFSETQ. In DNA form, the CDR3 reads TGCGCCAGCAGCTCTCAGGGGATGACGAACACTGAAGCTTTCTTT. This translates into CASSSQGMTNTEAFF.

V gene TRBV5-5 combines with J gene TRBJ1-2, with 12 bases lining up with TRBD1. With 0 bases clipped from V and 2 bases from J, the junction kept 8 bases outside the gene matches. The CDR3 loop spans 18 amino acids. Germline CDR1 is SGHKS and CDR2 is YYEKEE (reference sequence). The CDR3 reads CASSLVGGTGGANYGYTF. The DNA for the CDR3 is TGTGCCAGCAGCTTGGTTGGGGGGACAGGGGGCGCAAACTATGGCTACACCTTC.

The chain recombines TRBV11-3 with TRBJ2-7, with D hard to call. Germline values: CDR1 SGHNT, CDR2 YENEEA. The germline V and J ends were trimmed by 5 bases and 1 base, with 12 bases remaining between them. There are 14 residues in the CDR3. Here the CDR3 reads CASSAGPHSYEQYF. CDR3 bases: TGTGCCAGCAGCGCCGGGCCTCATTCCTACGAGCAGTACTTC.

The gene calls are TRBV5-1 and TRBJ1-2; D ambiguous. V dropped 0 bases and J dropped 2 bases, with 11 bases sitting between them. Germline V gene lookup returns CDR1 SGHRS and CDR2 YFSETQ. CDR3 length equals 15 residues. CDR3 DNA: TGCGCCAGCAGCTTGGGGACCGCGGAGAACTATGGCTACACCTTC. This translates into CASSLGTAENYGYTF.

The V gene is TRBV6-6, the J gene TRBJ1-5; D is undetermined. This CDR3 contains 12 residues. Trimming pared 2 bases from V and 7 bases from J, leaving 6 bases between. Germline loops: CDR1 MNHNY, CDR2 SVGAGI (reference sequence). The CDR3, as DNA: TGTGCCAGCAGTTACCTGGGGCAGCCCCAGCATTTT. This encodes CASSYLGQPQHF.

The chain recombines TRBV27 with TRBJ1-6; TRBD1 agrees at 9 bases. CDR1 and CDR2 from the germline V gene are MNHEY and SMNVEV (reference sequence). Trimming removed 6 bases from V and 4 bases from J; junction bases left unmatched: 7. This CDR3 is built from 16 residues. The CDR3 here is CASRSPGQGYNSPLHF. The CDR3 nucleotides are TGTGCCAGCAGGTCCCCGGGACAGGGATATAATTCACCCCTCCACTTT.

Details on this clone: No DNA is shown, since the ends of the CDR3 on it are uncertain; the CDR3 is the one TCRdb lists. This chain joins TRBV6-5 and TRBJ1-1; TRBD1 was called by the table and not checked on the DNA. The CDR3 totals 14 residues, both ends included. CDR1 is MNHEY, CDR2 SVGAGI, per germline. This CDR3 is CASSFFGQNTEAFF.

The chain combines TRBV6-4 with TRBJ1-2, with TRBD1 matching over 7 bases. This CDR3 has 16 amino acids. The trim removed 8 bases at V and 4 bases at J, leaving 16 bases unmatched. Germline V CDR1 and CDR2: MRHNA, SNTAGT. The CDR3 sequence: CASSVSGTELFYGYTF. Here the CDR3 DNA reads TGTGCCAGCTCTGTATCCGGGACAGAACTATTCTATGGCTACACCTTC.

This chain joins TRBV5-4 and TRBJ1-2; TRBD1 matches at 7 bases. The V segment lost 4 bases and the J segment 8 bases; nucleotides outside the gene matches: 11. The CDR3 consists of 14 residues. In germline, CDR1 is SGHNT, CDR2 YYREEE (reference sequence). This CDR3 reads CASSPDRRREGYTF. CDR3 coding DNA: TGTGCCAGCAGCCCGGACAGGCGAAGAGAGGGCTACACCTTC.

The chain combines TRBV5-1 with TRBJ1-1; maybe TRBD1 (5 bases). With 0 bases removed from V and 5 bases from J, the gap between germline ends came to 20 bases. This CDR3 has 17 amino acids. The germline gives CDR1 SGHRS, CDR2 YFSETQ. CDR3 in amino acids: CASSLGRLQGGWTEAFF. The CDR3 DNA reads as TGCGCCAGCAGCTTGGGTAGGTTGCAGGGAGGATGGACTGAAGCTTTCTTT.

The chain joins TRBV15 to TRBJ1-2; weak D call: TRBD1 (5 bases). The germline V and J ends were trimmed by 0 bases and 4 bases, with 9 bases remaining between them. Germline loops: CDR1 LNHNV, CDR2 YYDKDF (reference sequence). The CDR3 runs 14 residues. The chain's CDR3 is CATSRDRQSYGYTF. DNA for the CDR3: TGTGCCACCAGCAGAGACAGACAGAGCTATGGCTACACCTTC.